These 21 T cell receptor beta chains came from one sample sequenced in a study of blood T cell repertoires in COVID-19. Generated by immunoSEQ multiplex PCR, the TCRdb table keeps only in-frame clones and is missing some. The table includes under 250,000 clones, nearly 90% detected once. Sequencing was carried out using PBMCs or T cells enriched from blood (not recorded which). The receptor set was obtained from a man aged 30-40 years who had recovered from COVID-19.

This chain connects TRBV2 to TRBJ2-1; 15 nucleotides match TRBD2. The CDR3 spans 16 residues. V was clipped by 6 bases and J by 10 bases; unmatched bases: 10. Germline-derived CDR1 and CDR2 are SNHLY and FYNNEI. As DNA, the CDR3 is TGTGCCAGCAGAGGAGGACTAGCGGGAGGGCCGTCCGAGCAGTTCTTC. This gives the protein CASRGGLAGGPSEQFF.

This rearrangement joins TRBV24-1 to TRBJ2-1, with 7 bases that match TRBD1. This CDR3 is built from 18 residues. CDR1 is KGHDR and CDR2 is SFDVKD in the germline V gene. V lost 2 bases and J lost 7; bases outside the gene matches: 16. The CDR3, as DNA: TGTGCCACCAGTGATTCTCTCCTGACAGGGCCAAGAGAAAATGAGCAGTTCTTC. Its translation: CATSDSLLTGPRENEQFF.

The V gene is TRBV30, the J gene TRBJ2-7; D possibly corresponds to TRBD2 (6 bases). The V gene's germline CDR1 is GTSNPN and CDR2 SVGIG (reference sequence). The V and J ends lost 2 bases and 1 base respectively, with 12 bases between them. The CDR3 sequence is 14 residues long. The CDR3 is CAWSRSGHSYEQYF. CDR3 sequence (DNA): TGTGCCTGGAGTAGAAGCGGGCATTCCTACGAGCAGTACTTC.

The V and J genes are TRBV7-2 and TRBJ2-7; no reliable D call. The CDR3 has 12 amino acids. The V end lost 5 bases, the J end lost 4 bases, and 9 bases lay between the germline ends. Per the germline V gene, CDR1 is SGHTA and CDR2 is FQGNSA. In DNA, the CDR3 is TGTGCCAGCAGCCCAACTCTATACGAGCAGTACTTC. Protein sequence: CASSPTLYEQYF.

The chain carries TRBV19 and TRBJ2-2; a weak D match, TRBD1 (6 bases). The CDR3 contains 16 residues. Germline V gene sequence: CDR1 LNHDA, CDR2 SQIVND (reference sequence). Between the trimmed V and J ends, which lost 5 bases and 4 bases, there was a span of 17 bases. The CDR3 sequence is CASSLGAFLGTGELFF. Written as DNA, the CDR3 is TGTGCCAGTAGTTTGGGGGCCTTCCTGGGCACCGGGGAGCTGTTTTTT.

This clone was observed a single time. This chain links TRBV5-1 with TRBJ2-3; TRBD2 aligns across 11 bases. From germline, CDR1 is SGHRS and CDR2 YFSETQ. The V gene end was trimmed by 1 base and the J gene end by 0 bases; junction bases not matched to a gene: 7. The CDR3 is 18 amino acids. This CDR3 reads CASSLWLAGGSSTDTQYF. In DNA form, the CDR3 reads TGCGCCAGCAGCTTGTGGCTAGCGGGGGGCTCTAGCACAGATACGCAGTATTTT.

This sequence joins TRBV28 and TRBJ2-7; D might be TRBD1 (5 bases). The ends were cut back, 6 bases at V and 3 bases at J, with 15 bases in the middle. The CDR3 length is 14 residues. CDR1 is MDHEN, CDR2 SYDVKM, per germline. The CDR3 sequence is CASSSPGQFYEQYF. CDR3 nucleotide sequence: TGTGCCAGCAGCTCCCCAGGACAATTCTACGAGCAGTACTTC.

A few counts support this clone. The chain carries TRBV6-5 and TRBJ1-4; TRBD1 matches 7 bases. Germline assignment: CDR1 MNHEY and CDR2 SVGAGI. The CDR3 is 15 amino acids. V was clipped by 9 bases and J by 5 bases; unmatched bases: 12. Here the CDR3 DNA reads TGTGCCAGTAAAACGCTGGACAGGCGAAATGAAAAACTGTTTTTT. This translates into CASKTLDRRNEKLFF.

This clone is classed as medium-sized (0.01 to 0.1%). The identical CDR3 is also encoded by other nucleotide sequences in the sample. This chain connects TRBV6-5 to TRBJ1-1; no definite D call. CDR3 length: 15 amino acids. Trimming shortened V by 0 bases and J by 5 bases, and 13 bases separated the two germline ends. CDR1 is MNHEY and CDR2 is SVGAGI in the germline V gene. DNA of the CDR3: TGTGCCAGCAGTTACTCTTTCCTCGGGGAGACTGAAGCTTTCTTT. It is translated as CASSYSFLGETEAFF.

The chain has TRBV19 and TRBJ1-5, with a possible D match to TRBD1 (6 bases). This CDR3 is 14 amino acids long. The germline V gene encodes CDR1 LNHDA and CDR2 SQIVND (reference sequence). V was cut by 5 bases and J by 5 bases, with 13 bases left in between. CDR3 nucleotide sequence: TGTGCCAGTAGTCCCAGGGGTCTAGATCAGCCCCAGCATTTT. This codes for CASSPRGLDQPQHF.

V and J are TRBV3-1 (or the pseudogene TRBV3-2) and TRBJ1-6; D gene uncertain. The CDR3 extends over 14 amino acids. The germline V gene has CDR1 LGHDT and CDR2 YNNKEL (reference sequence). V lost 4 bases to trimming and J lost 8 bases, with 12 bases between them. Written as DNA, the CDR3 is TGTGCCAGCAGCCCCAGAGGTAGCGATTCACCCCTCCACTTT. The encoded protein is CASSPRGSDSPLHF.

The V and J genes are TRBV19 and TRBJ2-1; the D is unclear. Germline loops: CDR1 LNHDA, CDR2 SQIVND (reference sequence). With 5 bases removed from V and 7 bases from J, the gap between germline ends came to 6 bases. The CDR3 consists of 11 residues. The CDR3 DNA reads as TGTGCCAGTAGTCACTCGAATGAGCAGTTCTTC. It translates to CASSHSNEQFF.

The J gene is TRBJ2-3, the V gene TRBV28; 7 bases match TRBD2. CDR1 and CDR2 (germline): MDHEN, SYDVKM. Losses at the gene ends were 5 bases for V and 1 base for J; bases not matched to a gene: 0. The CDR3 length is 13 residues. CDR3 bases: TGTGCCAGCAGTGCGGGAGGCACAGATACGCAGTATTTT. The encoded protein is CASSAGGTDTQYF.

This chain connects TRBV19 to TRBJ2-2, with D perhaps TRBD2 (5 bases). V dropped 7 bases and J dropped 2 bases, with 20 bases sitting between them. The CDR3 has 17 residues. Germline CDR1 LNHDA, CDR2 SQIVND (reference sequence). The CDR3 is CASTMSWSRLNTGELFF. The CDR3, as DNA: TGTGCCAGTACCATGAGTTGGTCGAGACTAAACACCGGGGAGCTGTTTTTT.

The V and J genes are TRBV3-1 (or the pseudogene TRBV3-2) and TRBJ2-1; D possibly corresponds to TRBD2 (7 bases). The CDR3 sequence is 15 residues long. The ends were cut back, 8 bases at V and 5 bases at J, with 19 bases in the middle. Germline values: CDR1 LGHDT, CDR2 YNNKEL (reference sequence). CDR3 nucleotides: TGTGCCAGCTCACCCCTAACCGGGGGGCACAATGAGCAGTTCTTC. This sequence encodes CASSPLTGGHNEQFF.

This chain connects TRBV24-1 to TRBJ1-6; D unclear. The V end was cut by 9 bases, the J end by 6 bases, with 20 bases between. The CDR3 runs to 16 residues. Germline CDR1 is KGHDR and CDR2 is SFDVKD. The CDR3 spells CATPFHLRAPNSPLHF. CDR3 nucleotides: TGTGCCACCCCCTTCCACTTGCGGGCCCCTAATTCACCCCTCCACTTT.

This clone was detected only once. V and J are TRBV10-3 and TRBJ1-6; TRBD1 is a possible D gene (5 bases). Per the germline V gene, CDR1 is ENHRY and CDR2 is SYGVKD. The CDR3 has 17 residues. The V and J ends lost 2 bases and 5 bases respectively, with 16 bases between them. The CDR3 DNA is TGTGCCATCAGTGAGCCATCCCAGGGAGGGAATAATTCACCCCTCCACTTT. Translation: CAISEPSQGGNNSPLHF.

The V and J genes are TRBV5-4 and TRBJ2-3, with 9 bases lining up with TRBD2. In germline, CDR1 is SGHNT, CDR2 YYREEE (reference sequence). V dropped 1 base and J dropped 4; count of bases not matched to a gene: 7. The CDR3 extends over 16 amino acids. CDR3 coding DNA: TGTGCCAGCAGCTTGAAGCAGCGGGAGGTATCAGATACGCAGTATTTT. This gives the protein CASSLKQREVSDTQYF.

This clone appeared once. As DNA, the CDR3 is TGTGCCAGCAGTGAACAGGGGGCCCCCTACGAGCAGTACTTC. It encodes CASSEQGAPYEQYF. The genes are TRBV2 and TRBJ2-7, with 8 bases aligning to TRBD1. After removal of 2 bases from V and 2 bases from J, the junction contained 2 bases not matched to a gene. The germline V gene has CDR1 SNHLY and CDR2 FYNNEI. This CDR3 is 14 amino acids long.

The V and J genes are TRBV11-3 and TRBJ2-1; 11 bases line up with TRBD2. Germline V lookup: CDR1 SGHNT, CDR2 YENEEA. This CDR3 is built from 18 residues. V was pared by 0 bases and J by 6 bases, with 10 bases of the junction left unmatched. The CDR3 spells CASSLDRLAGGRGNEQFF. The CDR3 DNA sequence: TGTGCCAGCAGCTTAGACCGCCTAGCGGGAGGACGGGGCAATGAGCAGTTCTTC.

CDR3 DNA sequence: TGTGCCGCGGGCGGGAGCTCGAATGAGCAGTTCTTC. Its protein product is CAAGGSSNEQFF. The V call is TRBV28, the J call TRBJ2-1; TRBD2 agrees at 7 bases. The CDR3 totals 12 residues. Germline V CDR1 and CDR2: MDHEN, SYDVKM. J was trimmed by 7 bases and V by 11 bases; bases with no gene match: 8.